The clone carrying this TCR beta chain was counted once. This specimen belongs to a study of blood T cell repertoires in COVID-19. Study context: Sources were T cells, B-cell-depleted T cells, or PBMCs; the material itself was cDNA or gDNA.

Data came from immunoSEQ multiplex PCR; TCRdb stores just in-frame clones and leaves some out. The sample holds about 400,000 clones, just over 85% seen once. This CDR3 is 15 amino acids long. Germline V CDR1 and CDR2: SGHDT, YYEEEE. V was pared by 0 bases and J by 2 bases, with 1 base of the junction left unmatched. Sequencing was done on a sample of peripheral blood. The TCR originated in a woman aged 25 to 39 with active or convalescent COVID-19. The gene calls are TRBV5-6 and TRBJ2-3, with 9 bases aligning to TRBD2. Written as DNA, the CDR3 is TGTGCCAGCAGCTTGGGACTAGCGGCCACAGATACGCAGTATTTT. It translates to CASSLGLAATDTQYF.